This is a list of T cell receptor beta chains from one sample in a study of shared clonotypes between healthy human individuals. Sequencing used immunoSEQ multiplex PCR; TCRdb keeps in-frame clones, though not all of them. The data show about 490,000 clones, 76% seen once. Material: PBMCs. Every receptor here comes from a woman aged 40 to 50 in good health. Some clones in this sample may be carry-over from other donors' samples. Both conserved end residues are part of each CDR3. The order of the fields is D gene, V gene, J gene, clone size, CDR3 DNA, CDR3 protein. The D gene is left open where the match is weak. The size field is filled for only some rows; it gives once, few, many or a size class.

>NA|TRBV4-3|TRBJ1-1|NA
TGCGCCAGCAGCCGGATCGGGACGAACACTGAAGCTTTCTTT
CASSRIGTNTEAFF
>NA|TRBV6-5|TRBJ2-1|NA
TGTGCCAGCAGTCACCGGGACACCTACAATGAGCAGTTCTTC
CASSHRDTYNEQFF
>TRBD1|TRBV5-1|TRBJ1-2|NA
TGCGCCAGCAGCAACTTACAGGGGGCAAACTATGGCTACACCTTC
CASSNLQGANYGYTF
>NA|TRBV6-6|TRBJ2-3|NA
TGTGCCAGCAGTTGGGGGGATACGCAGTATTTT
CASSWGDTQYF
>NA|TRBV18|TRBJ2-7|NA
TGTGCCAGCTCAGTGGACTCAGCCGGGGAGCAGTACTTC
CASSVDSAGEQYF
>NA|TRBV7-2|TRBJ2-3|NA
TGTGCCAGCACCCAGCGGAAAAGGGAAGATACGCAGTATTTT
CASTQRKREDTQYF
>TRBD2|TRBV19|TRBJ2-1|NA
TGTGCCAGTAACGGACTAGCGGCTTACAATGAGCAGTTCTTC
CASNGLAAYNEQFF
>NA|TRBV29-1|TRBJ2-3|NA
TGCAGCGTTGCGGTTAGCGGCTTTAGCACAGATACGCAGTATTTT
CSVAVSGFSTDTQYF
>NA|TRBV29-1|TRBJ1-2|many
TGCAGCGTCCAACCGGGCCCGCGGGGAAACTATGGCTACACCTTC
CSVQPGPRGNYGYTF
>NA|TRBV19|TRBJ1-1|NA
TGTGCCAGTACGGGGAACACTGAAGCTTTCTTT
CASTGNTEAFF
>NA|TRBV7-8|TRBJ1-1|NA
TGTGCCAGCAGCCCGGATAGGGTAGGCACTGAAGCTTTCTTT
CASSPDRVGTEAFF
>NA|TRBV15|TRBJ1-6|NA
TGTGCCACCAGCAGTGAGAGAGATTCACCCCTCCACTTT
CATSSERDSPLHF
>NA|TRBV7-2|TRBJ2-7|once
TGTGCCAGCAGCTTAGCCCCATACTACGAGCAGTACTTC
CASSLAPYYEQYF
>NA|TRBV19|TRBJ2-7|NA
TGTGCCAGTAGAAACCCAGGGAACACCTACGAGCAGTACTTC
CASRNPGNTYEQYF
>TRBD2|TRBV2|TRBJ2-1|NA
TGTGCCAGCAGTGTTCCTAGCGGATACAATGAGCAGTTCTTC
CASSVPSGYNEQFF
>NA|TRBV6-5|TRBJ2-2|NA
TGTGCCAGCAGTCCCGGGACACGCGCCGGGGAGCTGTTTTTT
CASSPGTRAGELFF
>NA|TRBV5-4|TRBJ2-7|once
TGTGCCAGCAGCCAGCCGAACAGGGAGAAGTACTTC
CASSQPNREKYF
>TRBD1|TRBV11-1|TRBJ2-6|NA
TGTGCCAGCAGCTTAGGACAGGGGGCATTTGGGGCCAACGTCCTGACTTTC
CASSLGQGAFGANVLTF
>NA|TRBV7-2|TRBJ1-3|NA
TGTGCCAGCAGCTCGGACAGTTCCTTAGACTCTGGAAACACCATATATTTT
CASSSDSSLDSGNTIYF
>TRBD2|TRBV7-7|TRBJ2-7|NA
TGTGCCAGCAGCGTAACTAGCGGGAGAAACTCCTACGAGCAGTACTTC
CASSVTSGRNSYEQYF
>TRBD2|TRBV5-1|TRBJ2-1|NA
TGCGCCAGCAGCTCGACTAGCGCTACCTACAATGAGCAGTTCTTC
CASSSTSATYNEQFF
>TRBD2|TRBV7-7|TRBJ2-1|NA
TGTGCTAGCACACCCATGACTAGCGGGAGGGTAGATGAGCAGTTCTTC
CASTPMTSGRVDEQFF
>NA|TRBV30|TRBJ2-4|NA
TGTGCCGGGAGGAACCTAGCCAAAAACATTCAGTACTTC
CAGRNLAKNIQYF
>TRBD2|TRBV5-1|TRBJ2-3|NA
TGCGCCAGCAGCTTGGGGCCGGGAACTAGCGGGAGATTTGGCACAGATACGCAGTATTTT
CASSLGPGTSGRFGTDTQYF
>NA|TRBV9|TRBJ1-1|NA
TGTGCCAGCAGTTGGGTACTGGGGGTTGGGGAAGCTTTCTTT
CASSWVLGVGEAFF
>NA|TRBV29-1|TRBJ2-2|NA
TGCAGCGTTGGTGAGAAGACCGGGGAGCTGTTTTTT
CSVGEKTGELFF
>NA|TRBV18|TRBJ2-5|once
TGTGCCAGCTCACCAATACAAGAGACCCAGTACTTC
CASSPIQETQYF
>NA|TRBV6-5|TRBJ2-3|NA
TGTGCCAGCAGTCCAGGGGGGGATACGCAGTATTTT
CASSPGGDTQYF
>TRBD2|TRBV5-4|TRBJ2-3|NA
TGTGCCCTTTGGAGGCGGGAGACAGATACGCAGTATTTT
CALWRRETDTQYF
>NA|TRBV5-1|TRBJ1-2|NA
TGCGCCAGCAGCTCCGCTGGCAGACTCTATGGCTACACCTTC
CASSSAGRLYGYTF
>NA|TRBV11-2|TRBJ2-3|NA
TGTGCCAGCCTGCAAGCGGGCACAGATACGCAGTATTTT
CASLQAGTDTQYF
>TRBD2|TRBV7-2|TRBJ2-5|NA
TGTGCCAGCAGCTTAGTTTCGGCAGGGAGGGACCAAGAGACCCAGTACTTC
CASSLVSAGRDQETQYF
>NA|TRBV13|TRBJ2-5|NA
TGTGCCAGCAGCTTACTACCCGGGACTCCTGTAGAGACCCAGTACTTC
CASSLLPGTPVETQYF
>NA|TRBV4-3|TRBJ2-6|once
TGCGCCAGCAGCCAAGATCCGTGGAGGAGTAACTCTGGGGCCAACGTCCTGACTTTC
CASSQDPWRSNSGANVLTF
>TRBD2|TRBV29-1|TRBJ2-1|NA
TGCAGCGTCCCCCCCACTAGCGGGGGTGCACAGGAGCAGTTCTTC
CSVPPTSGGAQEQFF
>TRBD2|TRBV2|TRBJ2-4|NA
TGTGCCAGCAGTGAAGCCGAACTAGCGGTCAAAAACATTCAGTACTTC
CASSEAELAVKNIQYF
>NA|TRBV6-6|TRBJ2-7|few
TGTGCCAGCAGTTACCCACCCGAGCAGTACTTC
CASSYPPEQYF
>NA|TRBV6-5|TRBJ2-2|NA
TGTGCCAGCAGCGAAAACACCGGGGAGCTGTTTTTT
CASSENTGELFF
>NA|TRBV11-2|TRBJ1-1|NA
TGTGCCAGCAGCCCCCTTTCTGAAGCTTTCTTT
CASSPLSEAFF
>TRBD2|TRBV5-1|TRBJ2-1|NA
TGCGCCAGCAGCACCGGGACTAGTTACAATGAGCAGTTCTTC
CASSTGTSYNEQFF
>NA|TRBV7-6|TRBJ1-1|NA
TGTGCCAGCAGCCCCCTGACAGCCGAGAACACTGAAGCTTTCTTT
CASSPLTAENTEAFF